The clone carrying this TCR beta chain came up many times. The antigen is not known. The CDR3 extends over 16 amino acids. V shed 4 bases and J 1 base; nucleotides not matched to a gene: 7. From germline, CDR1 is LGHNA and CDR2 YSLEER. This sample is drawn from a study of blood T cells in healthy people across ages. Findings and caveats of the study: Estimated diversity across one million T cells was deemed an underestimate. Per million T cells, TCR beta diversity dropped roughly linearly as age increased. Correlation between TCR beta diversity and naive T cell percentage was strong.

A second PCR of roughly 6 to 12 cycles used a sample-barcoded 5' primer and a J-beta primer mix. Tags on each cDNA molecule came from a template-switch adaptor with 12 random nucleotides. TCRdb processed the 5' RACE reads anew with MiXCR; each CDR3 protein has one entry. This table has 600,000 or so distinct CDR3 sequences, about 30% appearing once. V and J are TRBV4-3 and TRBJ2-3, with 8 bases identical to TRBD2. The sequence derives from an elderly woman in good health. The sample taken for sequencing was blood. The CDR3 is CASSPTGAGGTDTQYF. In nucleotides, the CDR3 is TGCGCCAGCAGCCCGACGGGAGCGGGGGGCACAGATACGCAGTATTTT.